A few counts support the clone carrying this T cell receptor (beta chain). cDNA molecules carried unique molecular identifiers, and template switching added a universal primer site. TCRdb processed the 5' RACE reads anew with MiXCR; each CDR3 protein has one entry. The profile covers approximately 300,000 distinct CDR3 sequences, with roughly 10% appearing a single time and roughly 6.8% taken by the ten largest. The data originate from a study of identical twins. V shed 0 bases and J shed 0 bases, with 10 bases lying between them. Germline assignment: CDR1 SGDLS and CDR2 YYNGEE. The CDR3 covers 16 residues. The data were also submitted as part of a second study, on yellow fever vaccine responses in identical twins.

The clonotype was recovered from a young woman in good health. This chain uses TRBV9 with TRBJ2-1; TRBD2 might be the D (5 bases). Sequencing input: CD8+ T cells sorted from blood. CDR3 in DNA: TGTGCCAGCAGCGTAGGGGCAGACTACTCCTACAATGAGCAGTTCTTC. Its translation is CASSVGADYSYNEQFF.